This T cell receptor (beta chain) originates from a study of beta chain features in type 1 diabetes. The CDR3 has 14 amino acids. The V and J ends lost 4 bases and 3 bases, in that order; junction bases with no gene match: 5. Germline V gives CDR1 LNHDA, CDR2 SQIVND (reference sequence). Of the isolated RNA, all was reverse transcribed, and so the sequenced material was expressed TCRB transcripts. Assay: immunoSEQ multiplex PCR; the TCRdb copy retains only in-frame clones and omits some. This repertoire shows some 150,000 clones, around 51% found once; its top ten account for roughly 0.42%. The rearrangement links TRBV19 to TRBJ2-7, with 8 bases aligning to TRBD1. Sequencing input: Tregs from blood. The receptor comes from a man aged 18 to 29 in good health. In nucleotides, the CDR3 is TGTGCCAGTAGTAAGGGACAGGACTTCTACGAGCAGTACTTC. It encodes CASSKGQDFYEQYF.